The present T cell receptor beta chain was sequenced within a study of response to subunit inactivated influenza vaccine. TCRdb analysed the RT-PCR reads with MiXCR anew, one entry per CDR3 protein. The sample has about 480,000 distinct CDR3 sequences, less than 30% seen once. Whole-study findings and limits: Few new T cells, the authors suggested, are recruited by each seasonal influenza vaccination.

Looked up from germline, CDR1 is SNHLY and CDR2 is FYNNEI. Trimming removed 6 bases from V and 5 bases from J, with 16 bases in between. The CDR3 extends over 14 amino acids. Comment on this clonotype: The antigen is undetermined.

The chain links TRBV2 to TRBJ2-5, with D possibly TRBD2 on 7 matching bases. Here the sequenced sample was CD4+ T cells sorted from PBMCs, taken around 5 days after vaccination. The sequence was collected from a man aged 45-65 years who received an inactivated influenza vaccine. Here the CDR3 reads CASRLGRGLETQYF. For the CDR3, the DNA is TGTGCCAGCAGGCTTGGGCGGGGGCTGGAGACCCAGTACTTC. The full variable domain, in which reference TRBV2 and TRBJ2-5 provide the parts outside the CDR3, is EPEVTQTPSHQVTQMGQEVILRCVPISNHLYFYWYRQILGQKVEFLVSFYNNEISEKSEIFDDQFSVERPDGSNFTLKIRSTKLEDSAMYFCASRLGRGLETQYFGPGTRLLVL.